This T cell receptor (beta chain) comes out of a study of vaccination effects on CD4 cells after COVID-19. Study-level findings and limits: Late in the post-vaccination period, infection-induced and vaccine-induced clones underwent marked clonal contraction.

CDR1 is MGHRA, CDR2 YSYEKL, per germline. CDR3 size: 15 residues. J was trimmed by 4 bases and V by 8 bases; bases with no gene match: 11. ViraFEST expansion of antigen-specific CD4+ T cells with viral peptide pools preceded sequencing. CD4+ T cell isolation took place after 10 days of culture. Negative nucleocapsid antibody tests before and after vaccination confirmed no previous SARS-CoV-2 infection. About 2.1 million PBMC were placed in each well, which was supplemented with approximately 10 IU/ml IL-2 and around 9.4 ug/ml peptides. Details on this clone: Its antigen is not known.

Generated by immunoSEQ multiplex PCR, the TCRdb table keeps only in-frame clones and is missing some. The sample has around 35,000 clones, about three fifths seen once. J is TRBJ2-5 and V is TRBV4-1; 9 bases map to TRBD1. The sequence derives from a human donor who received a COVID-19 vaccine. The sample here was CD4+ T cells from PBMCs cultured with HCoV-OC43 spike peptides, taken before COVID-19 vaccination. Subset here: HCoV-OC43 spike overlapping peptide pool stimulation. Here the CDR3 DNA reads TGCGCCAGCGGTCCCGGGACAGGGATTTCAGAGACCCAGTACTTC. Translated: CASGPGTGISETQYF.